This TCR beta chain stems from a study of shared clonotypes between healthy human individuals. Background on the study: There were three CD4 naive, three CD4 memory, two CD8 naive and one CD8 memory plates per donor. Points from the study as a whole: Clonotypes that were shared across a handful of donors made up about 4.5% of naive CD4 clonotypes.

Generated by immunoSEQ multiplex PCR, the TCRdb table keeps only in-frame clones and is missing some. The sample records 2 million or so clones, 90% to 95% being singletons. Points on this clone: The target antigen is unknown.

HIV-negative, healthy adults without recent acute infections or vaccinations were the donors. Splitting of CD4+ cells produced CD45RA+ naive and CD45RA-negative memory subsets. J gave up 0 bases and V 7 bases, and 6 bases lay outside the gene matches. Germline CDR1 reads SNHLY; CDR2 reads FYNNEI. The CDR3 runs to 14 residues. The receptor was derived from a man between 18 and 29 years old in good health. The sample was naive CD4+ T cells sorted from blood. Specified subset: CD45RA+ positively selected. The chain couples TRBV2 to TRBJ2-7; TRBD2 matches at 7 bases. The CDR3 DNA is TGTGCCAGCATTGGGCGGGGGACCTCCTACGAGCAGTACTTC. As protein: CASIGRGTSYEQYF.